These 16 T cell receptor beta chains were all obtained from the same sample, sequenced in a study of T cells in Graves' hyperthyroidism and ophthalmopathy. Authors of the study amplified TCR beta CDR3 regions from RNA transcripts. The TCR CDR3 was amplified in a first-round RT-PCR using the HTBI primer set. TCRdb fed the multiplex PCR reads into MiXCR, producing one record per CDR3 protein. The table has about 360,000 distinct CDR3 sequences, approximately 14% seen once; the top ten hold about a quarter. The sample was blood. The receptors were gathered from a woman between 18 and 29 years old with Graves' hyperthyroidism that later progressed to Graves' ophthalmopathy.

This chain links TRBV20-1 with TRBJ1-2; D is unclear. The CDR3 totals 14 residues. Per germline, CDR1 DFQATT and CDR2 SNEGSKA (reference sequence). Trimming removed 5 bases from V and 1 base from J, with 14 bases in between. The CDR3, as DNA: TGCAGTGCTGAATCGAGGGCTTTTAACTATGGCTACACCTTC. It translates to CSAESRAFNYGYTF.

In this sample, this clonotype turned up many times. The chain couples TRBV2 to TRBJ2-7, with TRBD2 as a possible D gene (6 bases). CDR1 is SNHLY, CDR2 FYNNEI, per germline. The CDR3 has 15 residues. Trimming stripped 3 bases from V and 3 bases from J, with 15 bases between. The CDR3 region is CASSDSGGSNYEQYF. In DNA, the CDR3 is TGTGCCAGCAGTGACTCCGGGGGTTCAAACTACGAGCAGTACTTC.

The genes are TRBV4-1 and TRBJ2-1; D possibly corresponds to TRBD2 (6 bases). This CDR3 region has 15 residues. Trimming removed 1 base at V and 3 bases at J, with 10 bases between. CDR1 is MGHRA and CDR2 is YSYEKL in the germline V gene. The CDR3 loop reads CASSQVVRGYNEQFF. As DNA, the CDR3 is TGCGCCAGCAGCCAAGTCGTGCGGGGCTACAATGAGCAGTTCTTC.

The table lists this clonotype with a few counts. The J gene is TRBJ1-3, the V gene TRBV10-3; D not resolved. The CDR3 covers 13 residues. V lost 6 bases and J lost 0, with 6 bases in between. The germline V gene has CDR1 ENHRY and CDR2 SYGVKD. The DNA of the CDR3 is TGTGCCATCAGGGCAGTCTCTGGAAACACCATATATTTT. This translates into CAIRAVSGNTIYF.

At least ten counts were recorded for this clonotype. The chain carries TRBV28 and TRBJ2-7; TRBD1 matches 9 bases. The junction had 7 bases not matched to a gene; V was cut back by 11 bases and J by 2 bases. From germline, CDR1 is MDHEN and CDR2 SYDVKM. The CDR3 covers 13 residues. The CDR3 DNA follows: TGTGCCTGGCCCGGGACAGGGACCTACGAGCAGTACTTC. The encoded protein is CAWPGTGTYEQYF.

This clonotype occurred many times. This rearrangement joins TRBV7-2 to TRBJ1-4; no reliable D call. V lost 1 base, J lost 8 bases, and 8 bases lay in between. Germline CDR1 and CDR2: SGHTA and FQGNSA. There are 13 residues in the CDR3. CDR3 residues: CASSLGASEKLFF. Here the CDR3 DNA reads TGTGCCAGCAGCTTAGGGGCCTCGGAAAAACTGTTTTTT.

The chain is built from TRBV18 and TRBJ2-5, with a tentative D call TRBD2 (6 bases). Germline CDR1 is KGHSH and CDR2 is LQKENI. Trimming took 3 bases from V and 5 from J, leaving 22 bases between them. The CDR3 spans 17 residues. The CDR3 bases are TGTGCCAGCTCACCGCGTCGCTTGGAGGGTTTTATTGAGACCCAGTACTTC. As protein: CASSPRRLEGFIETQYF.

This clonotype occurred many times. The chain combines TRBV7-2 with TRBJ2-7; TRBD1 aligns across 7 bases. Trimming took 1 base from V and 4 from J; bases not matched to a gene: 7. Germline CDR1 SGHTA, CDR2 FQGNSA. The CDR3 has 15 residues. The CDR3 loop reads CASSLVGTDSYEQYF. The CDR3 DNA reads TGTGCCAGCAGCTTAGTCGGGACAGACTCATACGAGCAGTACTTC.

This clonotype was detected ten times or more. J is TRBJ2-7 and V is TRBV6-2 or TRBV6-3, with TRBD2 matching 8 bases. The germline gives CDR1 MNHEY, CDR2 SVGEGT. Trimming at V came to 2 bases and at J to 0 bases, leaving 6 bases not matched to a gene. The CDR3 has 16 amino acids. The CDR3 here is CASSYTSGRVSYEQYF. CDR3 sequence (DNA): TGTGCCAGCAGTTACACCAGCGGGAGAGTCTCCTACGAGCAGTACTTC.

As regards this clonotype: A much larger clone lies a single base off, so this may be a read error. J is TRBJ1-1 and V is TRBV9; D is undetermined. This CDR3 is 15 amino acids long. Trimming left V 3 bases short and J 1 base short, with 13 bases between. Germline V gene data show CDR1 as SGDLS and CDR2 as YYNGEE. CDR3 sequence (DNA): TGTGCCAGCAGCGCTGGCGGAGTAGGGAACACTGAAGCTTTCTTT. Its translation: CASSAGGVGNTEAFF. Full variable domain (outside the CDR3, taken from reference TRBV9 and TRBJ1-1): DSGVTQTPKHLITATGQRVTLRCSPRSGDLSVYWYQQSLDQGLQFLIQYYNGEERAKGNILERFSAQQFPDLHSELNLSSLELGDSALYFCASSAGGVGNTEAFFGQGTRLTVV.

This clonotype was recorded a few times. The rearrangement uses TRBV7-9 and TRBJ2-5, with D perhaps matching TRBD1 (6 bases). The length of the CDR3 is 16 residues. Trimming took 3 bases from V and 4 from J, leaving 18 bases between them. Germline lookup yields CDR1 SEHNR and CDR2 FQNEAQ (reference sequence). The chain's CDR3 is CASSFEADRLGETQYF. Written as DNA, the CDR3 is TGTGCCAGCAGCTTCGAGGCCGACAGGCTTGGAGAGACCCAGTACTTC.

This clonotype was seen ten or more times. In DNA form, the CDR3 reads TGTGCCAGCAGCTTAGCGGCAGCGCCGCCTGGCTACACCTTC. Protein product: CASSLAAAPPGYTF. This chain connects TRBV7-2 to TRBJ1-2, with D hard to call. The CDR3 runs to 14 residues. V was clipped by 0 bases and J by 7 bases, with 12 bases between them. Germline CDR1 reads SGHTA; CDR2 reads FQGNSA. The whole variable domain, filled in from reference TRBV7-2 and TRBJ1-2, reads GAGVSQSPSNKVTEKGKDVELRCDPISGHTALYWYRQSLGQGLEFLIYFQGNSAPDKSGLPSDRFSAERTGGSVSTLTIQRTQQEDSAVYLCASSLAAAPPGYTFGSGTRLTVV.

This clonotype was counted ten times or more. The chain uses TRBV7-2 and TRBJ2-5; maybe TRBD1 (6 bases). The CDR3 runs 15 residues. Trimming stripped 4 bases from V and 0 bases from J, with 12 bases between. Germline V lookup: CDR1 SGHTA, CDR2 FQGNSA. CDR3 region: CASSSRTDYQETQYF. CDR3 DNA: TGTGCCAGCAGCTCCCGGACAGACTACCAAGAGACCCAGTACTTC. The full variable domain, completed using reference TRBV7-2 and TRBJ2-5, is GAGVSQSPSNKVTEKGKDVELRCDPISGHTALYWYRQSLGQGLEFLIYFQGNSAPDKSGLPSDRFSAERTGGSVSTLTIQRTQQEDSAVYLCASSSRTDYQETQYFGPGTRLLVL.

The chain combines TRBV4-1 with TRBJ1-5, with D unclear. The germline V gene has CDR1 MGHRA and CDR2 YSYEKL. The ends were cut back, 5 bases at V and 0 bases at J, with 11 bases in the middle. This CDR3 contains 15 residues. The CDR3: CASSSRWASNQPQHF. The CDR3, as DNA: TGCGCCAGCAGCTCAAGATGGGCTAGCAATCAGCCCCAGCATTTT.

This clonotype was seen a handful of times. This sequence joins TRBV9 and TRBJ2-3; possible D gene TRBD1, 6 bases. The CDR3 length is 15 residues. Germline V CDR1 and CDR2: SGDLS, YYNGEE. The germline V and J ends were trimmed by 2 bases and 6 bases, with 16 bases remaining between them. CDR3 DNA: TGTGCCAGCAGCGTCTCACCTCAGGGGTCGGATACGCAGTATTTT. Amino acids: CASSVSPQGSDTQYF.

The sample holds a few counts of this clonotype. The V call is TRBV9, the J call TRBJ2-3, with TRBD2 matching over 9 bases. CDR1 SGDLS and CDR2 YYNGEE come from the germline V gene. The trim removed 5 bases at V and 4 bases at J, leaving 8 bases unmatched. The CDR3 sequence is 15 residues long. CDR3 sequence reads: CASSRVAGGSDTQYF. The CDR3 coding sequence is TGTGCCAGCAGTAGGGTCGCGGGAGGGTCAGATACGCAGTATTTT.